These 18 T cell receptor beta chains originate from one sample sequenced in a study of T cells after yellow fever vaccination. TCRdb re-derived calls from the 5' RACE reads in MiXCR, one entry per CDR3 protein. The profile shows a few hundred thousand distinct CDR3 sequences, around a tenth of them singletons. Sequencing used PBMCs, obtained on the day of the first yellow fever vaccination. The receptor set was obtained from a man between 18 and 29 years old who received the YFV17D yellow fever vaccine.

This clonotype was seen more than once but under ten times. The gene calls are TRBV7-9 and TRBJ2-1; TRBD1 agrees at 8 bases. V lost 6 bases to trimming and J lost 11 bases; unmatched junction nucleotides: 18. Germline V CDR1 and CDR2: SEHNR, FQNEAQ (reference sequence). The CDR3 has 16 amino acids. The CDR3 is CASSHTEGQGEVQQFF. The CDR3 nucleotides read TGTGCCAGCAGTCACACGGAAGGACAGGGAGAAGTTCAGCAGTTCTTC.

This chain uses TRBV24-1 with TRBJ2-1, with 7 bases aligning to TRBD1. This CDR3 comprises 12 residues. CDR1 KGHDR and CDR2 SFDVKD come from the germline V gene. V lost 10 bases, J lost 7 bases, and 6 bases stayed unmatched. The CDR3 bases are TGTGCCACAACAGGGGTGGGAAATGAGCAGTTCTTC. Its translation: CATTGVGNEQFF.

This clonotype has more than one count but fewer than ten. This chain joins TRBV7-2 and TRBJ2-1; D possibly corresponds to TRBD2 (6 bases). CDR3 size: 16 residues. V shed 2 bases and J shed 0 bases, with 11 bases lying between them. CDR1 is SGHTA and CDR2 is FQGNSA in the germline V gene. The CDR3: CASSLRLATSYNEQFF. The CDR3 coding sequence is TGTGCCAGCAGCTTACGGCTAGCGACCTCCTACAATGAGCAGTTCTTC.

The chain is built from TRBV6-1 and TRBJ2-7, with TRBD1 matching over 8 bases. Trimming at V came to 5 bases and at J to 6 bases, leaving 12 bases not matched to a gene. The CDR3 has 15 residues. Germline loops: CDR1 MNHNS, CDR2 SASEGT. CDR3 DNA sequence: TGTGCCAGCAGTCCCAGTCAGGGGGCAACTAGCGAGCAGTACTTC. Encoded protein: CASSPSQGATSEQYF.

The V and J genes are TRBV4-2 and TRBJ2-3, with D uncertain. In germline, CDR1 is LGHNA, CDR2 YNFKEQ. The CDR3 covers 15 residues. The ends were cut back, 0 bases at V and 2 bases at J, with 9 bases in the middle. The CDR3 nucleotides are TGTGCCAGCAGCCAAGATCCTGACCTCACAGATACGCAGTATTTT. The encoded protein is CASSQDPDLTDTQYF.

CDR3 amino acids: CASSRAPSYNEQFF. The DNA of the CDR3 is TGTGCCAGCTCCCGGGCGCCTTCCTACAATGAGCAGTTCTTC. The chain is built from TRBV5-6 and TRBJ2-1; D uncertain. Trimming cost V 7 bases and J 1 base, with 12 bases left between them. Germline V CDR1 and CDR2: SGHDT, YYEEEE. The CDR3 is 14 amino acids.

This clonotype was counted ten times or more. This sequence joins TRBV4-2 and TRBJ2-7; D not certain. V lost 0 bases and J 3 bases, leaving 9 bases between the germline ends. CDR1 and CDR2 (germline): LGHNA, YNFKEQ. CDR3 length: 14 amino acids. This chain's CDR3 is CASSQDQVDYEQYF. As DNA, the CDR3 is TGTGCCAGCAGCCAAGACCAGGTGGACTACGAGCAGTACTTC.

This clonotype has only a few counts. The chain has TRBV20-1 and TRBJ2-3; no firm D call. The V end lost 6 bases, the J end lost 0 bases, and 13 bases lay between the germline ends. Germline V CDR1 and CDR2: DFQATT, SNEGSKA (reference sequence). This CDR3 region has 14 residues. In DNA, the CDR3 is TGCAGTGCCCCCGTGGGGTCAAGCACAGATACGCAGTATTTT. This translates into CSAPVGSSTDTQYF.

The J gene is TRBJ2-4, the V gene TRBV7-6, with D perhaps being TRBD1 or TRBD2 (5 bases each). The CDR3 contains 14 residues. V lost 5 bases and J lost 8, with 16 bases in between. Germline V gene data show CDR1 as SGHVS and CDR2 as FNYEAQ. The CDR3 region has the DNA TGTGCCAGCAGCCTCCCGGGACGTGATGACATTCAGTACTTC. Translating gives CASSLPGRDDIQYF.

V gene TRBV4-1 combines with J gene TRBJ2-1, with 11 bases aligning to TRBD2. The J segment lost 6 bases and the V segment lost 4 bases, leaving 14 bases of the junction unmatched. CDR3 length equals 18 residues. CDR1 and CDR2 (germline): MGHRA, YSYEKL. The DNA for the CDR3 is TGCGCCAGCAGCCCCGGACTTAGCGGGGGGGCCAATGTCAATGAGCAGTTCTTC. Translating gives CASSPGLSGGANVNEQFF.

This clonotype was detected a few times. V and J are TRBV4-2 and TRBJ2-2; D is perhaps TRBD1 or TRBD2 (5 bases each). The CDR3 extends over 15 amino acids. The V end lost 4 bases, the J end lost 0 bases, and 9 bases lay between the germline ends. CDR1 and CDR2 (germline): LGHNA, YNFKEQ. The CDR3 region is CASSRGDANTGELFF. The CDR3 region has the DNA TGTGCCAGCAGCCGTGGGGACGCGAACACCGGGGAGCTGTTTTTT.

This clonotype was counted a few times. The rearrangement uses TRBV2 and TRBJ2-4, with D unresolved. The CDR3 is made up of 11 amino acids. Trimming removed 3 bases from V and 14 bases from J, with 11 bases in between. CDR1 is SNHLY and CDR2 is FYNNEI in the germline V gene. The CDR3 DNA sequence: TGTGCCAGCAGTGAGTCCCAGGTGGAGTACTTC. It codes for CASSESQVEYF. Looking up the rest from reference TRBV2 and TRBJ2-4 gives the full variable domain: EPEVTQTPSHQVTQMGQEVILRCVPISNHLYFYWYRQILGQKVEFLVSFYNNEISEKSEIFDDQFSVERPDGSNFTLKIRSTKLEDSAMYFCASSESQVEYFGAGTRLSVL.

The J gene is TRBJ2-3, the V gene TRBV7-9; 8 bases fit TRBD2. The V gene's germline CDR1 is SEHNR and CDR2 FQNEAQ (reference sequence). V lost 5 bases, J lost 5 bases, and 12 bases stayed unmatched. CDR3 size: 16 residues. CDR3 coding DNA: TGTGCCAGCAGCGCCTACGGGGGGGCGGTTGGAGATACGCAGTATTTT. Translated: CASSAYGGAVGDTQYF.

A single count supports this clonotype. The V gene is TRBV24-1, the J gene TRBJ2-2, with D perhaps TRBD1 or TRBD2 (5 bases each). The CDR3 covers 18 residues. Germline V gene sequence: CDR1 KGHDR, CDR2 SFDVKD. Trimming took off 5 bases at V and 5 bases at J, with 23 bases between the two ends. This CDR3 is CATSALRLREGMTGELFF. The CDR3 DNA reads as TGTGCCACCAGTGCCTTGCGGTTGAGAGAGGGGATGACCGGGGAGCTGTTTTTT.

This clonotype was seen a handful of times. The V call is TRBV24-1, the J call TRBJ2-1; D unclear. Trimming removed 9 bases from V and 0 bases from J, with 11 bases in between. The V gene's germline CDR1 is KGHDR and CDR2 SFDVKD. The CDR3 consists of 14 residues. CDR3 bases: TGTGCCACCGGCAGCCGCAACTCCTACAATGAGCAGTTCTTC. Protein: CATGSRNSYNEQFF.

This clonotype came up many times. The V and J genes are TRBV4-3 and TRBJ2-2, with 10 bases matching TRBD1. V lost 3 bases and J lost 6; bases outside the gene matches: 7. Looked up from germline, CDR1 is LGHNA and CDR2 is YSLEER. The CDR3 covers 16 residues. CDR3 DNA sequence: TGCGCCAGCAGCCAGGCCGGGACAGGGGTTCCCGGGGAGCTGTTTTTT. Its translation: CASSQAGTGVPGELFF.

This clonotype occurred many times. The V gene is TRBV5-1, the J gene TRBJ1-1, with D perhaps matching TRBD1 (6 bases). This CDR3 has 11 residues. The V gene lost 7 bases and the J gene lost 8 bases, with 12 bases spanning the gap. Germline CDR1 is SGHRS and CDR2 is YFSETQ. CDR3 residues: CASSIGTEAFF. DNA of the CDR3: TGCGCCAGCTCGATCGGGACAGAAGCTTTCTTT.

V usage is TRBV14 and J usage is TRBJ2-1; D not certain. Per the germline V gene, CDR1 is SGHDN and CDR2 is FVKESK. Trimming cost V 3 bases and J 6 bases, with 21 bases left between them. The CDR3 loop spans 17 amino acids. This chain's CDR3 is CASSHRTISLLGNEQFF. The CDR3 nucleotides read TGTGCCAGCAGCCACAGAACCATTAGCCTCTTGGGCAATGAGCAGTTCTTC.